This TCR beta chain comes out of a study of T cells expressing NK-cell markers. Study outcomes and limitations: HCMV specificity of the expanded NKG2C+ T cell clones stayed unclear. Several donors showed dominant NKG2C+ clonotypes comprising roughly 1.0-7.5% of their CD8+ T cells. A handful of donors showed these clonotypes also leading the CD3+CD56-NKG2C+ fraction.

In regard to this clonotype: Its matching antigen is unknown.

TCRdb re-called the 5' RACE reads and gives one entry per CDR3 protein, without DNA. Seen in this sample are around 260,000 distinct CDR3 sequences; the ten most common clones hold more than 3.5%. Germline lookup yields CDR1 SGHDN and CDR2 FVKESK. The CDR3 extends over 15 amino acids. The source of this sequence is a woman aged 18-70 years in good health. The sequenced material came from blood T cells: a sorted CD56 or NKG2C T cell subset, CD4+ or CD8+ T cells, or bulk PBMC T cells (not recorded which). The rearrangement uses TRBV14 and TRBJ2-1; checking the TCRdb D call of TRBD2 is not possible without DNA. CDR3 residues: CASSQAGRAPHEQFF.